Listed below are T cell receptor beta chains from one sample, sequenced in a study of T cell changes during pregnancy in multiple sclerosis. Here immunoSEQ multiplex PCR was the method, and the copy in TCRdb shows in-frame clones only, minus some. This table has some 34,000 clones, 80% to 95% appearing once. The starting material was CD4+ T cells from peripheral blood mononuclear cells, obtained in the third trimester of pregnancy. These receptors all come from a female donor in good health, enrolled as a control in a pregnancy study. Each CDR3 is given with its conserved first and last residue. Fields, in order: D gene, J gene, V gene, clone size, CDR3 DNA, CDR3 protein. The D gene is left open where the match is weak. Some rows have no size entry. The others give once, few or many, or a class for an expanded clone.

d_call: TRBD1; j_call: TRBJ1-1; v_call: TRBV12-5; clone_size: NA; cdr3_nt: TGTGCTAGTGGTTTAGGGGACAGGTCCAACACTGAAGCTTTCTTT; cdr3_aa: CASGLGDRSNTEAFF
d_call: TRBD1; j_call: TRBJ2-2; v_call: TRBV29-1; clone_size: NA; cdr3_nt: TGCAGCGGCCGGGACAGTAACACCGGGGAGCTGTTTTTT; cdr3_aa: CSGRDSNTGELFF
d_call: NA; j_call: TRBJ1-5; v_call: TRBV5-6; clone_size: NA; cdr3_nt: TGTGCCAGCAGCTTGGGGACTGTTAATCAGCCCCAGCATTTT; cdr3_aa: CASSLGTVNQPQHF
d_call: NA; j_call: TRBJ2-2; v_call: TRBV18; clone_size: NA; cdr3_nt: TGTGCCAGCTCACCTCTGGACAGCTACACCGGGGAGCTGTTTTTT; cdr3_aa: CASSPLDSYTGELFF
d_call: TRBD1; j_call: TRBJ2-4; v_call: TRBV7-2; clone_size: NA; cdr3_nt: TGTGCCAGCAGCACAAACAGACAGGGTTTCTTCAAAAACATTCAGTACTTC; cdr3_aa: CASSTNRQGFFKNIQYF
d_call: NA; j_call: TRBJ1-2; v_call: TRBV19; clone_size: NA; cdr3_nt: TGTGCCAGTAAGGAGGGTCCAAACCCTAACTATGGCTACACCTTC; cdr3_aa: CASKEGPNPNYGYTF
d_call: TRBD2; j_call: TRBJ2-3; v_call: TRBV9; clone_size: NA; cdr3_nt: TGTGCCAGCAGCCTGCGTGGAGCGGGGGGCCCAGATACGCAGTATTTT; cdr3_aa: CASSLRGAGGPDTQYF
d_call: NA; j_call: TRBJ1-2; v_call: TRBV18; clone_size: NA; cdr3_nt: TGTGCCAGCTCAGCCAGTTTGGGCTACACCTTC; cdr3_aa: CASSASLGYTF
d_call: NA; j_call: TRBJ2-3; v_call: TRBV5-1; clone_size: NA; cdr3_nt: TGCGCCAGCAGCTTGGTAACAGGGAATCAGGATACGCAGTATTTT; cdr3_aa: CASSLVTGNQDTQYF
d_call: TRBD2; j_call: TRBJ2-1; v_call: TRBV11-2; clone_size: NA; cdr3_nt: TGTGCCAGCAGCCCTCTTCTAGCGGGGGGGGACAATGAGCAGTTCTTC; cdr3_aa: CASSPLLAGGDNEQFF
d_call: NA; j_call: TRBJ2-7; v_call: TRBV11-2; clone_size: NA; cdr3_nt: TGTGCCAGCAGCTTAGGCGCCGGGGTGCGTGAGCAGTACTTC; cdr3_aa: CASSLGAGVREQYF
d_call: NA; j_call: TRBJ1-1; v_call: TRBV6-1; clone_size: NA; cdr3_nt: TGTGCCAGCAGTGTTAGGGACACTGACACTGAAGCTTTCTTT; cdr3_aa: CASSVRDTDTEAFF
d_call: TRBD2; j_call: TRBJ2-1; v_call: TRBV15; clone_size: NA; cdr3_nt: TGTGCCACCAGCAGGGGACTAGCGGGGAACCGGCTTTGGAATGAGCAGTTCTTC; cdr3_aa: CATSRGLAGNRLWNEQFF
d_call: NA; j_call: TRBJ1-1; v_call: TRBV28; clone_size: once; cdr3_nt: TGTGCCAGCAGTTCTCACTCGGGGGGCCAGAACACTGAAGCTTTCTTT; cdr3_aa: CASSSHSGGQNTEAFF
d_call: NA; j_call: TRBJ1-2; v_call: TRBV6-6; clone_size: NA; cdr3_nt: TGTGCCAGCAGTTACTCAGGAGGGGCGAAAAACTATGGCTACACCTTC; cdr3_aa: CASSYSGGAKNYGYTF
d_call: NA; j_call: TRBJ1-4; v_call: TRBV4-2; clone_size: NA; cdr3_nt: TGTGCCAGCAGCTTAGGGGCGGGGGGCCTGGCAACTAATGAAAAACTGTTTTTT; cdr3_aa: CASSLGAGGLATNEKLFF
d_call: TRBD1; j_call: TRBJ1-1; v_call: TRBV6-5; clone_size: NA; cdr3_nt: TGTGCCAGCAGTTACGCGGGACAGGGCGGACTTGAAGCTTTCTTT; cdr3_aa: CASSYAGQGGLEAFF
d_call: TRBD1; j_call: TRBJ1-2; v_call: TRBV15; clone_size: NA; cdr3_nt: TGTGCCACCAGCAAGGACAGGGGCGGAAATGGCTACACCTTC; cdr3_aa: CATSKDRGGNGYTF
d_call: NA; j_call: TRBJ2-5; v_call: TRBV18; clone_size: NA; cdr3_nt: TGTGCCAGCTCACCTGAGAGGGAGACCCAGTACTTC; cdr3_aa: CASSPERETQYF
d_call: NA; j_call: TRBJ1-1; v_call: TRBV18; clone_size: NA; cdr3_nt: TGTGCCAGCTCGTGGGAGATGGAGGCCACTGAAGCTTTCTTT; cdr3_aa: CASSWEMEATEAFF
d_call: NA; j_call: TRBJ1-6; v_call: TRBV15; clone_size: NA; cdr3_nt: TGTGCCACCAGCAGTGGGGCAGTCGGAAATTCACCCCTCCACTTT; cdr3_aa: CATSSGAVGNSPLHF
d_call: TRBD1; j_call: TRBJ1-3; v_call: TRBV2; clone_size: NA; cdr3_nt: TGTGCCAGCAGCCGACAGGGGATCTCTGGAAACACCATATATTTT; cdr3_aa: CASSRQGISGNTIYF
d_call: TRBD1; j_call: TRBJ1-5; v_call: TRBV6-1; clone_size: NA; cdr3_nt: TGTGCCAGCAGGGAAGGGACAGTCAATCAGCCCCAGCATTTT; cdr3_aa: CASREGTVNQPQHF
d_call: NA; j_call: TRBJ2-3; v_call: TRBV19; clone_size: NA; cdr3_nt: TGTGCCAGTAGACCCCCACCCGGCAGGGGATCTAGCACAGATACGCAGTATTTT; cdr3_aa: CASRPPPGRGSSTDTQYF
d_call: TRBD1; j_call: TRBJ2-7; v_call: TRBV5-1; clone_size: NA; cdr3_nt: TGCGCCAGCAGCCCCGGCGACAGGGCACTCTACGAGCAGTACTTC; cdr3_aa: CASSPGDRALYEQYF
d_call: TRBD1; j_call: TRBJ1-2; v_call: TRBV10-3; clone_size: NA; cdr3_nt: TGTGCCATCAGTGACCTTCTGACAGGGAAGGGGGGCTACACCTTC; cdr3_aa: CAISDLLTGKGGYTF
d_call: NA; j_call: TRBJ2-1; v_call: TRBV6-5; clone_size: NA; cdr3_nt: TGTGCCAGCAGCCGGACAACGTTCTCCTACAATGAGCAGTTCTTC; cdr3_aa: CASSRTTFSYNEQFF
d_call: NA; j_call: TRBJ2-6; v_call: TRBV18; clone_size: once; cdr3_nt: TGTGCCAGCTCACCCAGCTCTGGGGCCAACGTCCTGACTTTC; cdr3_aa: CASSPSSGANVLTF
d_call: TRBD1; j_call: TRBJ1-4; v_call: TRBV27; clone_size: NA; cdr3_nt: TGTGCCAGCAGGCGGACAGGCGAAAAACTGTTTTTT; cdr3_aa: CASRRTGEKLFF
d_call: TRBD1; j_call: TRBJ1-2; v_call: TRBV18; clone_size: NA; cdr3_nt: TGTGCCAGCTCACCCACAGGGGACAACTATGGCTACACCTTC; cdr3_aa: CASSPTGDNYGYTF
d_call: TRBD1; j_call: TRBJ1-2; v_call: TRBV11-2; clone_size: NA; cdr3_nt: TGTGCCAGCAGCTTGAGGGGGCTGGGCTATGGCTACACCTTC; cdr3_aa: CASSLRGLGYGYTF
d_call: TRBD1; j_call: TRBJ1-1; v_call: TRBV7-9; clone_size: NA; cdr3_nt: TGTGCCAGCAGCTCGGACAGGGTTGTTTGGAACACTGAAGCTTTCTTT; cdr3_aa: CASSSDRVVWNTEAFF
d_call: NA; j_call: TRBJ2-5; v_call: TRBV15; clone_size: NA; cdr3_nt: TGTGCCACCAGCACGGGACACCAGCGGGAGACCCAGTACTTC; cdr3_aa: CATSTGHQRETQYF
d_call: NA; j_call: TRBJ2-2; v_call: TRBV7-2; clone_size: NA; cdr3_nt: TGTGCCAGCAGCCAGCCTGGACAGCCTAACACCGGGGAGCTGTTTTTT; cdr3_aa: CASSQPGQPNTGELFF
d_call: TRBD1; j_call: TRBJ1-4; v_call: TRBV5-1; clone_size: NA; cdr3_nt: TGCGCCAGCAGCTTGGGACGGCAGGGGGTTGAAAAACTGTTTTTT; cdr3_aa: CASSLGRQGVEKLFF
d_call: NA; j_call: TRBJ1-4; v_call: TRBV6-4; clone_size: NA; cdr3_nt: TGTGCCAGCAGTGAAGGAGGAACTAATGAAAAACTGTTTTTT; cdr3_aa: CASSEGGTNEKLFF
d_call: TRBD1; j_call: TRBJ1-1; v_call: TRBV4-3; clone_size: once; cdr3_nt: TGCGCCAGCAGCCAAGATCGAGGGTACAAGCAGGGGGTAGGTGAAGCTTTCTTT; cdr3_aa: CASSQDRGYKQGVGEAFF
d_call: TRBD1; j_call: TRBJ2-4; v_call: TRBV7-9; clone_size: NA; cdr3_nt: TGTGCCTGGGGGGAGGGGACAGGGGTCAAAAACATTCAGTACTTC; cdr3_aa: CAWGEGTGVKNIQYF
d_call: NA; j_call: TRBJ2-3; v_call: TRBV4-3; clone_size: NA; cdr3_nt: TGCGCCAGCAGCCAAGATATGAGTGCAGATACGCAGTATTTT; cdr3_aa: CASSQDMSADTQYF
d_call: NA; j_call: TRBJ2-2; v_call: TRBV4-2; clone_size: NA; cdr3_nt: TGTGCCAGCAGCCGGCGGGGCGATGGCACCGGGGAGCTGTTTTTT; cdr3_aa: CASSRRGDGTGELFF
d_call: TRBD1; j_call: TRBJ1-6; v_call: TRBV30; clone_size: NA; cdr3_nt: TGTGCCTGGGGGGGACAGCCAAATTCACCCCTCCACTTT; cdr3_aa: CAWGGQPNSPLHF
d_call: NA; j_call: TRBJ1-1; v_call: TRBV7-2; clone_size: NA; cdr3_nt: TGTGCCAGCAGCTCCCGGGGGAACACTGAAGCTTTCTTT; cdr3_aa: CASSSRGNTEAFF
d_call: TRBD2; j_call: TRBJ2-1; v_call: TRBV5-6; clone_size: NA; cdr3_nt: TGTGCCAGCAGCTTGTGGGCGGGGGGTTACAATGAGCAGTTCTTC; cdr3_aa: CASSLWAGGYNEQFF
d_call: NA; j_call: TRBJ2-2; v_call: TRBV4-1; clone_size: NA; cdr3_nt: TGCGCCAGCAGCCTAACATCCCGGGTTGGGTCGGGGACCGGGGAGCTGTTTTTT; cdr3_aa: CASSLTSRVGSGTGELFF
d_call: NA; j_call: TRBJ1-6; v_call: TRBV7-9; clone_size: NA; cdr3_nt: TGTGCCAGCAGTTGGGGGGACTCCTATAATTCACCCCTCCACTTT; cdr3_aa: CASSWGDSYNSPLHF
d_call: TRBD2; j_call: TRBJ2-3; v_call: TRBV5-1; clone_size: few; cdr3_nt: TGCGCCAGCCGCCAGGCGGGAGGTGGGCCCACAGATACGCAGTATTTT; cdr3_aa: CASRQAGGGPTDTQYF
d_call: NA; j_call: TRBJ1-4; v_call: TRBV9; clone_size: NA; cdr3_nt: TGTGCCAGCAGCCTCACTGGACAGATTAATGAAAAACTGTTTTTT; cdr3_aa: CASSLTGQINEKLFF
d_call: TRBD1; j_call: TRBJ1-2; v_call: TRBV14; clone_size: NA; cdr3_nt: TGTGCCAGCAGCCGCAAACAGGGGGGGTATGGCTACACCTTC; cdr3_aa: CASSRKQGGYGYTF
d_call: TRBD2; j_call: TRBJ2-3; v_call: TRBV6-6; clone_size: NA; cdr3_nt: TGTGCCATCGGACTAGCGGGCACAGATACGCAGTATTTT; cdr3_aa: CAIGLAGTDTQYF
d_call: NA; j_call: TRBJ1-2; v_call: TRBV6-5; clone_size: NA; cdr3_nt: TGTGCCAGCAGCAGGCGAGGGGGCTATGGCTACACCTTC; cdr3_aa: CASSRRGGYGYTF
d_call: TRBD2; j_call: TRBJ2-1; v_call: TRBV29-1; clone_size: NA; cdr3_nt: TGCAGCGTTGACACTAGCGGATACAATGAGCAGTTCTTC; cdr3_aa: CSVDTSGYNEQFF
d_call: NA; j_call: TRBJ1-5; v_call: TRBV2; clone_size: NA; cdr3_nt: TGTGCCAGCACCCTAGGCGAGAATCAGCCCCAGCATTTT; cdr3_aa: CASTLGENQPQHF